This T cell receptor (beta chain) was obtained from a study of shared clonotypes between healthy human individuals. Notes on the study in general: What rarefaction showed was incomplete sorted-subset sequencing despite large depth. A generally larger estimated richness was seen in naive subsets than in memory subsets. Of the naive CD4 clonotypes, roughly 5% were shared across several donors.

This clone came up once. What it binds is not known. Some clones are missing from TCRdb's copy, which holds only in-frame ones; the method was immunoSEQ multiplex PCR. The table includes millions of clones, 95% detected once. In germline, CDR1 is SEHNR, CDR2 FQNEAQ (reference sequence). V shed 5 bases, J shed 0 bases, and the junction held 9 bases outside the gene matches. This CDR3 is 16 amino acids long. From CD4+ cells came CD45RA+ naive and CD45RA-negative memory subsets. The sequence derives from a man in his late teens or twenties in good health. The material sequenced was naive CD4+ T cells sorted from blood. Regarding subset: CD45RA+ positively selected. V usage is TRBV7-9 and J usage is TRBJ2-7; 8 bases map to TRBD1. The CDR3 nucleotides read TGTGCCAGCAGCGCACTCGACAGGGGTCCCTCCTACGAGCAGTACTTC. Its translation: CASSALDRGPSYEQYF.